The sequence of this TCR beta chain was determined in a study of early T cells in non-severe SARS-CoV-2 infection. About the research overall: Sequencing used unsorted whole-blood bulk RNA, so chains lack pairing.

Separate cDNA molecules each had unique molecular identifiers attached to them. TCRdb reprocessed the 5' RACE reads via MiXCR and lists one record per CDR3 protein. Of 50,000 to 80,000 distinct CDR3 sequences in the sample, roughly 9% are singletons; the top ten hold around an eighth. The CDR3 has 17 residues. Germline V gives CDR1 SEHNR, CDR2 FQNEAQ (reference sequence). The trim removed 4 bases at V and 3 bases at J, leaving 9 bases unmatched. This receptor was identified in an adult who was a healthcare worker with PCR-confirmed SARS-CoV-2 infection or an uninfected control (not recorded which). The sample here was whole blood, taken at baseline. The rearrangement uses TRBV7-9 and TRBJ2-2; 9 bases line up with TRBD1. This CDR3 is CASSSTEQGAHTGELFF. DNA for the CDR3: TGTGCCAGCAGCTCTACCGAACAGGGGGCACACACCGGGGAGCTGTTTTTT.